This passage covers 20 T cell receptor beta chains from one sample sequenced in a study of monozygotic twins with inflammatory bowel disease. TCRdb re-called the 5' RACE reads, yielding one record per CDR3 amino acid sequence without DNA. The sample has about 210,000 distinct CDR3 sequences. Sequencing used blood. These receptors were taken from a human donor with ulcerative colitis or Crohn's disease, or a healthy co-twin of an affected twin (not recorded which).

The J gene is TRBJ1-6, the V gene TRBV12-3 or TRBV12-4; the TCRdb D gene call, TRBD1, has no DNA to confirm it. This CDR3 is 16 amino acids long. This CDR3 reads CASRLSSGTGNSPLHF.

V and J are TRBV19 and TRBJ1-1; lacking DNA, the TRBD1 call made by TCRdb goes unchecked. The CDR3 covers 15 residues. The germline V gene has CDR1 LNHDA and CDR2 SQIVND (reference sequence). The CDR3 reads CASSIRGRMNTEAFF.

This rearrangement joins TRBV18 to TRBJ1-2; the D call from TCRdb, TRBD1, cannot be confirmed without DNA. The CDR3 length is 15 residues. Germline CDR1 is KGHSH and CDR2 is LQKENI. This CDR3 reads CASSPFPTGSYGYTF.

The chain employs TRBV5-6 and TRBJ1-2; TCRdb outputs TRBD1, but without DNA this stays unchecked. The germline gives CDR1 SGHDT, CDR2 YYEEEE. This CDR3 region has 15 residues. CDR3 in amino acids: CASGGGQIAGYGYTF.

V usage is TRBV5-4 and J usage is TRBJ2-5; TCRdb proposes TRBD1, but this gene call is untestable without DNA. Per the germline V gene, CDR1 is SGHNT and CDR2 is YYREEE (reference sequence). The CDR3 is 14 residues long. CDR3 sequence reads: CASSTGGNQETQYF. The entire variable domain, with the rest obtained from reference TRBV5-4 and TRBJ2-5, is as follows: ETGVTQSPTHLIKTRGQQVTLRCSSQSGHNTVSWYQQALGQGPQFIFQYYREEENGRGNFPPRFSGLQFPNYSSELNVNALELDDSALYLCASSTGGNQETQYFGPGTRLLVL.

This chain connects TRBV7-2 to TRBJ2-1; there is no DNA to check the TCRdb D call of TRBD2. Germline CDR1 SGHTA, CDR2 FQGNSA. The CDR3 runs 15 residues. The CDR3 sequence is CASSPQPTSVNEQFF.

The chain uses TRBV6-5 and TRBJ1-1; TCRdb picks TRBD1, but there is no DNA to check that call. Germline V gives CDR1 MNHEY, CDR2 SVGAGI. The CDR3 totals 13 residues. This CDR3 is CASSPGTGAEAFF.

CDR3: CASSTSGGHQPQHF. This chain connects TRBV19 to TRBJ1-5; TCRdb selects TRBD1, and the lack of DNA leaves this call unchecked. The CDR3 covers 14 residues. Looked up from germline, CDR1 is LNHDA and CDR2 is SQIVND (reference sequence).

The chain carries TRBV2 and TRBJ1-1; lacking DNA, the TRBD1 call made by TCRdb goes unchecked. There are 13 residues in the CDR3. From germline, CDR1 is SNHLY and CDR2 FYNNEI. CDR3 residues: CASQKDNRAEAFF.

The CDR3 loop reads CASSRWGGYEQYF. The V and J genes are TRBV7-3 and TRBJ2-7; the D call of TRBD1 rests on TCRdb alone, since no DNA is present to check it. The V gene's germline CDR1 is SGHTA and CDR2 FQGTGA. The CDR3 consists of 13 residues.

The chain recombines TRBV6-1 with TRBJ1-2; TCRdb's D gene call, TRBD1, goes unchecked for lack of DNA. CDR3 length equals 15 residues. Germline values: CDR1 MNHNS, CDR2 SASEGT. CDR3 protein: CASSEKGTLRYGYTF.

The J gene is TRBJ2-5, the V gene TRBV7-9; with no DNA, the TCRdb D assignment of TRBD2 cannot be verified. Per the germline V gene, CDR1 is SEHNR and CDR2 is FQNEAQ (reference sequence). The CDR3 is 14 amino acids. The CDR3 protein is CASSRGTAQETQYF.

The CDR3 loop is CASSEPGGAYNEQFF. The chain couples TRBV6-1 to TRBJ2-1. Germline V CDR1 and CDR2: MNHNS, SASEGT. The CDR3 runs to 15 residues.

The CDR3 loop is CASAGTGPGASYNEQFF. The genes are TRBV12-5 and TRBJ2-1; as DNA is missing, the TRBD1 call by TCRdb cannot be tested. CDR3 size: 17 residues. Per germline, CDR1 LGHNT and CDR2 FRNRAP. The whole variable domain, filled in from reference TRBV12-5 and TRBJ2-1, reads DARVTQTPRHKVTEMGQEVTMRCQPILGHNTVFWYRQTMMQGLELLAYFRNRAPLDDSGMPKDRFSAEMPDATLATLKIQPSEPRDSAVYFCASAGTGPGASYNEQFFGPGTRLTVL.

This chain joins TRBV20-1 and TRBJ2-7. The CDR3 spans 14 residues. Germline CDR1 is DFQATT and CDR2 is SNEGSKA (reference sequence). CDR3 amino acids: CSAISSRTPYEQYF.

The chain employs TRBV3-1 and TRBJ2-7. From germline, CDR1 is LGHDT and CDR2 YNNKEL (reference sequence). CDR3 length: 12 residues. The CDR3 sequence is CASSQSRYEQYF.

This chain connects TRBV20-1 to TRBJ2-3; there is no DNA to check the TCRdb D call of TRBD1. This CDR3 contains 15 residues. CDR1 and CDR2 (germline): DFQATT, SNEGSKA (reference sequence). CDR3 in amino acids: CSARLGGTSTDTQYF.

This chain connects TRBV5-1 to TRBJ1-5. The germline V gene has CDR1 SGHRS and CDR2 YFSETQ. This CDR3 is built from 14 residues. This CDR3 is CASSPDYSNQPQHF.

The gene calls are TRBV3-1 and TRBJ2-7; lacking DNA, the TRBD1 call made by TCRdb goes unchecked. CDR1 is LGHDT and CDR2 is YNNKEL in the germline V gene (reference sequence). The CDR3 has 16 residues. CDR3: CASSHGTGSSSYEQYF.

The J gene is TRBJ1-5, the V gene TRBV5-6; TCRdb's D call of TRBD1 is untestable without DNA. CDR3 length: 17 amino acids. CDR1 is SGHDT and CDR2 is YYEEEE in the germline V gene. The CDR3 region is CASPPGGTSCCNQPQHF.